Listed below are T cell receptor beta chains from one sample, sequenced in a study of beta chain features in type 1 diabetes. The protocol was immunoSEQ multiplex PCR, while the TCRdb copy is restricted to in-frame clones and leaves out a portion. The sample has fewer than 500,000 clones, approximately 14% seen once. Sample: naive CD4+ T cells from blood. The origin of the receptors is a young man in good health. CDR3s include the opening cysteine and the closing phenylalanine or tryptophan. Each record gives: V gene, D gene, J gene, CDR3 protein. A D gene is named only where the DNA matches it firmly.

v_gene: TRBV15
d_gene: .
j_gene: TRBJ2-2
CDR3aa: CATSSLMEAGELFF

v_gene: TRBV30
d_gene: .
j_gene: TRBJ2-3
CDR3aa: CAWSSGRSTDTQYF

v_gene: TRBV13
d_gene: TRBD1
j_gene: TRBJ2-7
CDR3aa: CASSSLRQGAYEQYF

v_gene: TRBV4-1
d_gene: TRBD1
j_gene: TRBJ1-2
CDR3aa: CASSQGTGVGYGYTF

v_gene: TRBV29-1
d_gene: TRBD2
j_gene: TRBJ2-3
CDR3aa: CSVFETSGGTLF

v_gene: TRBV6-6
d_gene: TRBD2
j_gene: TRBJ2-3
CDR3aa: CASSRGLAPDTQYF

v_gene: TRBV7-9
d_gene: .
j_gene: TRBJ1-1
CDR3aa: CASRPRTALTEAFF

v_gene: TRBV6-5
d_gene: .
j_gene: TRBJ2-5
CDR3aa: CASSWTLGETQYF

v_gene: TRBV7-9
d_gene: TRBD2
j_gene: TRBJ2-1
CDR3aa: CASSSNGLAGGTYNEQFF

v_gene: TRBV7-9
d_gene: .
j_gene: TRBJ2-6
CDR3aa: CASGSSGANVLTF

v_gene: TRBV30
d_gene: .
j_gene: TRBJ2-1
CDR3aa: CAWSARLEGYNEQFF

v_gene: TRBV15
d_gene: .
j_gene: TRBJ2-6
CDR3aa: CATSPRVSGANVLTF

v_gene: TRBV7-2
d_gene: .
j_gene: TRBJ2-7
CDR3aa: CASSLFDRQYF

v_gene: TRBV5-5
d_gene: .
j_gene: TRBJ2-5
CDR3aa: CASSLFRQETQYF

v_gene: TRBV27
d_gene: .
j_gene: TRBJ2-7
CDR3aa: CASRNSSYEQYF

v_gene: TRBV29-1
d_gene: .
j_gene: TRBJ2-1
CDR3aa: CSVATGHNEQFF

v_gene: TRBV7-9
d_gene: TRBD1
j_gene: TRBJ2-5
CDR3aa: CASSLGGGAGETQYF

v_gene: TRBV4-3
d_gene: .
j_gene: TRBJ2-4
CDR3aa: CASSQAIAKNIQYF

v_gene: TRBV6-5
d_gene: TRBD1
j_gene: TRBJ1-1
CDR3aa: CASSWTGDLNTEAFF

v_gene: TRBV9
d_gene: .
j_gene: TRBJ2-7
CDR3aa: CASSVAVNSYEQYF

v_gene: TRBV19
d_gene: TRBD2
j_gene: TRBJ2-7
CDR3aa: CASSPRTSGVYEQYF

v_gene: TRBV4-2
d_gene: TRBD2
j_gene: TRBJ2-1
CDR3aa: CASSQDAWRGESSYNEQFF

v_gene: TRBV5-1
d_gene: .
j_gene: TRBJ2-5
CDR3aa: CASSLELARETQYF

v_gene: TRBV2
d_gene: .
j_gene: TRBJ2-5
CDR3aa: CASTYGQETQYF

v_gene: TRBV29-1
d_gene: .
j_gene: TRBJ2-5
CDR3aa: CSVRPGHQETQYF

v_gene: TRBV30
d_gene: .
j_gene: TRBJ1-2
CDR3aa: CAWRARVDYGYTF

v_gene: TRBV30
d_gene: TRBD2
j_gene: TRBJ2-2
CDR3aa: CAWTSGIATGELFF

v_gene: TRBV4-1
d_gene: TRBD1
j_gene: TRBJ2-3
CDR3aa: CASSQGLQGALTDTQYF

v_gene: TRBV28
d_gene: .
j_gene: TRBJ2-5
CDR3aa: CASSLQGGSETQYF

v_gene: TRBV10-3
d_gene: TRBD2
j_gene: TRBJ2-3
CDR3aa: CAISISGGNTDTQYF